The 29 T cell receptor beta chains listed next were all sequenced from one sample in a study of cytomegalovirus exposure and HLA in healthy donors. Amplification used 60 Vbeta primers and 13 Jbeta primers. Sequenced by immunoSEQ multiplex PCR; TCRdb stores in-frame clones only, minus some. The repertoire holds about 72,000 clones, with about 80% as singletons. Sequenced material: PBMCs. The receptor source for this set is a man aged 40-55 years in good health and CMV-seronegative.

The chain couples TRBV7-3 to TRBJ1-1; maybe TRBD1 (5 bases). The germline gives CDR1 SGHTA, CDR2 FQGTGA. There are 14 residues in the CDR3. Trimming pared 2 bases from V and 3 bases from J, leaving 10 bases between. The CDR3 loop reads CASSLQRGDTEAFF. As DNA, the CDR3 is TGTGCCAGCAGCTTACAACGGGGGGACACTGAAGCTTTCTTT.

This clone was recorded once. This sequence joins TRBV27 and TRBJ1-6; D may be TRBD1 (6 bases). CDR1 and CDR2 (germline): MNHEY, SMNVEV (reference sequence). V was cut by 4 bases and J by 8 bases, with 24 bases left in between. This CDR3 comprises 18 residues. CDR3 amino acids: CASSSSVRGFVTDSPLHF. In nucleotides, the CDR3 is TGTGCCAGCAGTTCTAGTGTCAGGGGATTTGTTACCGATTCACCCCTCCACTTT.

This chain joins TRBV5-1 and TRBJ2-2, with 8 bases that match TRBD2. The length of the CDR3 is 16 residues. From germline, CDR1 is SGHRS and CDR2 YFSETQ. V was clipped by 4 bases and J by 0 bases; unmatched bases: 5. The CDR3 sequence: CASSREGPANTGELFF. The CDR3 DNA reads as TGCGCCAGCAGCCGGGAGGGTCCGGCGAACACCGGGGAGCTGTTTTTT.

CDR3 DNA sequence: TGCGCCAGCAGCTTGGGACAGTTCTATGGCTACACCTTC. This translates into CASSLGQFYGYTF. The chain combines TRBV5-1 with TRBJ1-2, with a possible D match to TRBD1 (5 bases). This CDR3 has 13 residues. V lost 0 bases, J lost 4 bases, and 7 bases lay in between. CDR1 and CDR2 (germline): SGHRS, YFSETQ. The full variable domain, completed using reference TRBV5-1 and TRBJ1-2, is KAGVTQTPRYLIKTRGQQVTLSCSPISGHRSVSWYQQTPGQGLQFLFEYFSETQRNKGNFPGRFSGRQFSNSRSEMNVSTLELGDSALYLCASSLGQFYGYTFGSGTRLTVV.

This chain connects TRBV19 to TRBJ2-2, with D perhaps matching TRBD2 (5 bases). Deletions cut 1 base from V and 5 bases from J, with 14 bases between. The CDR3 totals 16 residues. Looked up from germline, CDR1 is LNHDA and CDR2 is SQIVND (reference sequence). Written as DNA, the CDR3 is TGTGCCAGTAGTATAGGCAACTTCCCGGGAACCGGGGAGCTGTTTTTT. This translates into CASSIGNFPGTGELFF. Combining the CDR3 with reference TRBV19 and TRBJ2-2 gives the whole variable domain DGGITQSPKYLFRKEGQNVTLSCEQNLNHDAMYWYRQDPGQGLRLIYYSQIVNDFQKGDIAEGYSVSREKKESFPLTVTSAQKNPTAFYLCASSIGNFPGTGELFFGEGSRLTVL.

The J gene is TRBJ1-5, the V gene TRBV7-2, with 10 bases that match TRBD1. The CDR3 is made up of 16 amino acids. The germline V gene has CDR1 SGHTA and CDR2 FQGNSA. V shed 1 base and J 7 bases; nucleotides not matched to a gene: 7. Here the CDR3 reads CASSLGGRTGGQPQHF. For the CDR3, the DNA is TGTGCCAGCAGCTTAGGTGGTAGGACAGGGGGGCAGCCCCAGCATTTT.

This chain connects TRBV11-2 to TRBJ2-1, with 12 bases that match TRBD2. Germline CDR1 reads SGHAT; CDR2 reads FQNNGV. V shed 2 bases and J 9 bases; nucleotides not matched to a gene: 5. The CDR3 is 15 amino acids. The CDR3 coding sequence is TGTGCCAGCAGCTTAATCCTAGCGGGGGGGAGTGAGCAGTTCTTC. Residues: CASSLILAGGSEQFF.

The chain has TRBV7-3 and TRBJ2-5; TRBD1 is a possible D gene (5 bases). The V gene lost 1 base and the J gene lost 3 bases, with 6 bases spanning the gap. The CDR3 has 13 amino acids. Germline values: CDR1 SGHTA, CDR2 FQGTGA. The CDR3 loop is CASSLIGEETQYF. DNA of the CDR3: TGTGCCAGCAGCTTAATAGGGGAAGAGACCCAGTACTTC.

The rearrangement joins TRBV5-6 to TRBJ1-2, with 7 bases fitting TRBD1. Germline loops: CDR1 SGHDT, CDR2 YYEEEE. The CDR3 has 15 residues. Unmatched junction bases numbered 14, after V lost 4 bases and J lost 8 bases. Here the CDR3 reads CASSRPATGWFGYTF. In nucleotides, the CDR3 is TGTGCCAGCAGCCGGCCCGCGACAGGGTGGTTCGGCTACACCTTC.

The chain recombines TRBV2 with TRBJ1-1; TRBD1 aligns across 12 bases. Trimming took 6 bases from V and 1 from J; bases not matched to a gene: 12. The CDR3 is 18 amino acids. Germline values: CDR1 SNHLY, CDR2 FYNNEI. This chain's CDR3 is CASRGTGGVAGPNTEAFF. The CDR3 DNA follows: TGTGCCAGCAGGGGGACAGGGGGCGTCGCGGGCCCGAACACTGAAGCTTTCTTT.

This chain links TRBV2 with TRBJ1-2; D is unresolved. Germline CDR1 is SNHLY and CDR2 is FYNNEI. The V gene lost 7 bases and the J gene lost 4 bases, with 19 bases spanning the gap. This CDR3 comprises 15 residues. The CDR3 here is CASTRRVSTFYGYTF. In DNA, the CDR3 is TGTGCCAGCACCCGCCGAGTTTCCACTTTCTATGGCTACACCTTC.

The CDR3 sequence is CASSPREGSNTEAFF. CDR3 DNA: TGCGCCAGCAGCCCTCGGGAAGGGTCGAACACTGAAGCTTTCTTT. V and J are TRBV5-1 and TRBJ1-1; D remains unclear. The germline CDR1 and CDR2 sequences are SGHRS and YFSETQ. V gave up 4 bases and J gave up 1 base, with 14 bases separating them. The CDR3 consists of 15 residues.

J is TRBJ1-5 and V is TRBV27, with 9 bases that match TRBD1. J gave up 4 bases and V 1 base, and 8 bases lay outside the gene matches. Germline CDR1 MNHEY, CDR2 SMNVEV (reference sequence). This CDR3 has 17 residues. CDR3 in amino acids: CASSLFSTGTGNQPQHF. The CDR3 DNA is TGTGCCAGCAGTTTATTCTCTACCGGGACAGGGAATCAGCCCCAGCATTTT.

Of note for this clone: Germline is not matched at one junction end, which may reflect a read error. This chain links TRBV4-2 with TRBJ2-7; a weak D match, TRBD1 (5 bases). Germline CDR1 LGHNA, CDR2 YNFKEQ. The CDR3 covers 16 residues. In DNA, the CDR3 is TGTGCCAGCGGCCAAGCCAGCGACAGAGCCTCCTACGAGCAGTACTTC. It specifies CASGQASDRASYEQYF.

This clone occurred once. The V gene is TRBV27, the J gene TRBJ1-2, with TRBD1 matching 7 bases. Trimming cost V 3 bases and J 7 bases; bases outside gene matches: 5. The CDR3 totals 13 residues. CDR1 and CDR2 (germline): MNHEY, SMNVEV (reference sequence). CDR3 coding DNA: TGTGCCAGCAGTTTGGGACAGTTCGCTGGCTACACCTTC. This gives the protein CASSLGQFAGYTF.

J is TRBJ2-7 and V is TRBV28, with 9 bases identical to TRBD2. The ends lost 4 bases at V and 6 bases at J; junction bases unmatched: 4. This CDR3 comprises 13 residues. Germline V gene data show CDR1 as MDHEN and CDR2 as SYDVKM. The CDR3 loop is CASSSGTSSEQYF. The DNA for the CDR3 is TGTGCCAGCAGTTCCGGGACTAGCAGCGAGCAGTACTTC.

This clone was counted once. CDR3: CASSIPGFSNQPQHF. CDR3 sequence (DNA): TGTGCCAGTAGTATTCCAGGGTTTAGCAATCAGCCCCAGCATTTT. The genes are TRBV19 and TRBJ1-5; D is perhaps TRBD1 (5 bases). Germline V lookup: CDR1 LNHDA, CDR2 SQIVND (reference sequence). The CDR3 is 15 amino acids. Trimming stripped 3 bases from V and 0 bases from J, with 9 bases between.

The chain is built from TRBV7-9 and TRBJ2-4; possibly TRBD2 for D (5 bases). The germline V gene encodes CDR1 SEHNR and CDR2 FQNEAQ (reference sequence). CDR3 length: 13 amino acids. Between the trimmed V and J ends, which lost 4 bases and 7 bases, there was a span of 11 bases. In DNA form, the CDR3 reads TGTGCCAGCAGCTCGGCGGGCGGGAACATTCAGTACTTC. As protein: CASSSAGGNIQYF.

V is TRBV28 and J is TRBJ1-4, with D maybe TRBD1 (5 bases). Trimming left V 2 bases short and J 4 bases short, with 8 bases between. This CDR3 is built from 14 residues. Germline CDR1 is MDHEN and CDR2 is SYDVKM. CDR3 protein: CASSLEQVNEKLFF. CDR3 nucleotides: TGTGCCAGCAGTTTAGAACAGGTTAATGAAAAACTGTTTTTT.

The rearrangement uses TRBV29-1 and TRBJ2-2; maybe TRBD1 (6 bases). CDR1 and CDR2 from the germline V gene are SQVTM and ANQGSEA. Between the trimmed V and J ends, which lost 2 bases and 3 bases, there was a span of 7 bases. The CDR3 is 13 amino acids. The CDR3 region is CSVERTDTGELFF. The CDR3 DNA is TGCAGCGTTGAACGGACAGACACCGGGGAGCTGTTTTTT.

This chain joins TRBV19 and TRBJ1-1; D is perhaps TRBD1 (6 bases). The V end lost 3 bases, the J end lost 1 base, and 9 bases lay between the germline ends. Germline values: CDR1 LNHDA, CDR2 SQIVND (reference sequence). There are 14 residues in the CDR3. The CDR3 DNA reads TGTGCCAGTAGTATTCCAGGGGAGAACACTGAAGCTTTCTTT. Its protein is CASSIPGENTEAFF. Combining the CDR3 with reference TRBV19 and TRBJ1-1 gives the whole variable domain DGGITQSPKYLFRKEGQNVTLSCEQNLNHDAMYWYRQDPGQGLRLIYYSQIVNDFQKGDIAEGYSVSREKKESFPLTVTSAQKNPTAFYLCASSIPGENTEAFFGQGTRLTVV.

V usage is TRBV7-2 and J usage is TRBJ2-2; D gene uncertain. This CDR3 has 12 residues. V lost 5 bases and J lost 8, with 9 bases in between. The germline gives CDR1 SGHTA, CDR2 FQGNSA. The DNA of the CDR3 is TGTGCCAGCAGCCTGATGAGAGGGGAGCTGTTTTTT. Translated: CASSLMRGELFF.

The DNA of the CDR3 is TGTGCCAGCCGGGGCCGGGACAGGGGGCACACTGAAGCTTTCTTT. Translated: CASRGRDRGHTEAFF. This chain uses TRBV6-1 with TRBJ1-1, with 12 nucleotides matching TRBD1. There are 15 residues in the CDR3. With 8 bases clipped from V and 3 bases from J, the junction kept 7 bases outside the gene matches. Germline loops: CDR1 MNHNS, CDR2 SASEGT.

V usage is TRBV27 and J usage is TRBJ1-2; 8 bases are a match to TRBD1. Germline CDR1 reads MNHEY; CDR2 reads SMNVEV (reference sequence). Unmatched junction bases numbered 7, after V lost 6 bases and J lost 4 bases. The CDR3 loop spans 14 amino acids. The CDR3 region has the DNA TGTGCCAGCAGGGAGACAGGGGAAGTCTATGGCTACACCTTC. Its protein product is CASRETGEVYGYTF.

This clone was recorded a few times. The chain recombines TRBV6-5 with TRBJ2-7, with TRBD2 as a possible D gene (7 bases). This CDR3 contains 15 residues. Germline CDR1 and CDR2: MNHEY and SVGAGI. The germline V and J ends were trimmed by 0 bases and 3 bases, with 12 bases remaining between them. CDR3 amino acids: CASSYSRGGGYEQYF. DNA of the CDR3: TGTGCCAGCAGTTACTCGAGAGGGGGGGGCTACGAGCAGTACTTC.

This clone was found a few times. V usage is TRBV4-1 and J usage is TRBJ1-1; D not certain. The germline gives CDR1 MGHRA, CDR2 YSYEKL. V lost 0 bases and J lost 4, with 9 bases in between. This CDR3 is built from 14 residues. This CDR3 reads CASSQERGGTEAFF. For the CDR3, the DNA is TGCGCCAGCAGCCAAGAGCGGGGAGGCACTGAAGCTTTCTTT.

As for this clone: At one boundary the junction diverges from the germline segment, which might be a read error. Distinct nucleotide sequences in the sample also encode this CDR3. V gene TRBV7-2 combines with J gene TRBJ1-1; D gene uncertain. Germline loops: CDR1 SGHTA, CDR2 FQGNSA. The CDR3 contains 13 residues. For the CDR3, the DNA is TGTGCCAGTAGCTTAGATGTTGGGCTTGAAGCTTTCTTT. This codes for CASSLDVGLEAFF.

This chain links TRBV18 with TRBJ2-5, with a weak D call TRBD1 (6 bases). The V gene's germline CDR1 is KGHSH and CDR2 LQKENI. The length of the CDR3 is 15 residues. Trimming removed 6 bases from V and 4 bases from J, with 18 bases in between. CDR3 residues: CASSSTGTEGETQYF. DNA for the CDR3: TGTGCCAGCTCGTCTACAGGGACCGAAGGAGAGACCCAGTACTTC.

V is TRBV4-1 and J is TRBJ1-5; D remains unclear. V lost 4 bases, J lost 9 bases, and 13 bases lay in between. This CDR3 contains 13 residues. CDR1 is MGHRA and CDR2 is YSYEKL in the germline V gene. This CDR3 is CASSRRIEGPQHF. The CDR3 nucleotides are TGCGCCAGCAGCCGCCGGATTGAGGGGCCCCAGCATTTT.